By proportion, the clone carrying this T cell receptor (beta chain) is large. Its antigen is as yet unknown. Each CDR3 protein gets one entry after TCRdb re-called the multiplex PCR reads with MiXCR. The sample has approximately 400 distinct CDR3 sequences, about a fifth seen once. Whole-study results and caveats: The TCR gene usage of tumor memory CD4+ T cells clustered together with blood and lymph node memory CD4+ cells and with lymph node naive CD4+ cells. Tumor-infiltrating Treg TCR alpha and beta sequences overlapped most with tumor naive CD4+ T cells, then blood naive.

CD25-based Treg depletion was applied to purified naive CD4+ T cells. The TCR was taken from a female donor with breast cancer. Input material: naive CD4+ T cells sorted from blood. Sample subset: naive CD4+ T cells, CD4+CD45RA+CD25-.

The CDR3 reads CASSQGLGYYGYTF. The CDR3 coding sequence is TGTGCCAGCAGTCAGGGGTTGGGTTACTATGGCTACACCTTC. The V and J genes are TRBV12-3 or TRBV12-4 and TRBJ1-2, with D perhaps matching TRBD1 (6 bases). The V gene lost 5 bases and the J gene lost 3 bases, with 13 bases spanning the gap. This CDR3 contains 14 residues.